Below, one T cell receptor (beta chain) is given with its context. This sample is drawn from a study of blood T cell repertoires in COVID-19. The germline CDR1 and CDR2 sequences are ENHRY and SYGVKD. This CDR3 contains 15 residues. The V end lost 7 bases, the J end lost 0 bases, and 13 bases lay between the germline ends. The assay was immunoSEQ multiplex PCR, and TCRdb's table has in-frame clones only and misses some. The sample holds about 220,000 clones, roughly 80% seen once. V and J are TRBV10-3 and TRBJ1-3; unclear D gene. Specimen: peripheral blood. This receptor was obtained from an older woman who had recovered from COVID-19. The CDR3 loop is CAIKEAGASGNTIYF. Written as DNA, the CDR3 is TGTGCCATCAAGGAAGCCGGAGCCTCTGGAAACACCATATATTTT.